This is a list of T cell receptor beta chains from one sample in a study of control samples from healthy donors and cancer patients. Some clones are missing from TCRdb's copy, which holds only in-frame ones; the method was immunoSEQ multiplex PCR. The table includes about 140,000 clones, roughly 92% detected once. The sequenced sample was blood. These receptors were obtained from a man aged 25-40 years in good health. Each CDR3 is given with its conserved first and last residue. The order of the fields is V gene, clone size, J gene, D gene, CDR3 DNA, CDR3 protein. D genes are given only for firm matches. A clone size is listed for some rows: how often the clone was seen (once, few, many), or a class if it is expanded.

>TRBV7-8|-|TRBJ1-1|-
TGTGCCAGCAGCTTAGACGCGTCTGAAGCTTTCTTT
CASSLDASEAFF
>TRBV19|-|TRBJ2-5|-
TGTGCCAGTAGTACAGATCTGTGGAGGGGACAAGAGACCCAGTACTTC
CASSTDLWRGQETQYF
>TRBV7-2|-|TRBJ1-5|-
TGTGCCAGCAGCCCTGGCGGGCAGCCCCAGCATTTT
CASSPGGQPQHF
>TRBV19|-|TRBJ1-3|-
TGTGCCAGTAGTATAGGGACGGCTGGAAACACCATATATTTT
CASSIGTAGNTIYF
>TRBV30|-|TRBJ1-2|-
TGTGCCTGGAGTCCCACCGTAGGCGGTACCTATGGCTACACCTTC
CAWSPTVGGTYGYTF
>TRBV5-4|-|TRBJ2-5|TRBD1
TGTGCCAGCAGCTTCCAGGGGGCGGGGGAGACCCAGTACTTC
CASSFQGAGETQYF
>TRBV10-1|-|TRBJ2-1|TRBD2
TGCGCCAGGGATAGGACAGCGGGGGGACCATACAATGAGCAGTTCTTC
CARDRTAGGPYNEQFF
>TRBV2|-|TRBJ2-1|-
TGTGCCAGCACCGCCCTATCCTACAATGAGCAGTTCTTC
CASTALSYNEQFF
>TRBV11-3|-|TRBJ2-1|-
TGTGCCAGCAGCTTAGAGCAACCCCTGTTCTTC
CASSLEQPLFF
>TRBV19|-|TRBJ2-7|-
TGTGCCAGTAGTATTTCCCTCGACTTCAACTACGAGCAGTACTTC
CASSISLDFNYEQYF
>TRBV7-8|once|TRBJ1-5|-
TGTGCCAGCAGCTTCCGCAATCAGCCCCAGCATTTT
CASSFRNQPQHF
>TRBV15|-|TRBJ2-7|TRBD1
TGTGCCACCAGCAGAGGAATCGGACAGGGGGTGTACGAGCAGTACTTC
CATSRGIGQGVYEQYF
>TRBV18|few|TRBJ2-2|-
TGTGCCAGCTCATCATCTTCCAGGGGTGGAGACACCGGGGAGCTGTTTTTT
CASSSSSRGGDTGELFF
>TRBV14|-|TRBJ2-7|TRBD2
TGTGCCAGCAGCCAAGGTATACTAGCGGGAGCGCTTTTGCACGAGCAGTACTTC
CASSQGILAGALLHEQYF